These 22 T cell receptor beta chains originate from one sample sequenced in a study of blood T cells in healthy people across ages. Using a J-beta primer mix together with a sample-barcoded 5' primer, a second PCR was run for about 7 to 12 cycles. In TCRdb, the 5' RACE reads were re-called with MiXCR into one record per CDR3 protein. The data contain around 940,000 distinct CDR3 sequences, approximately 50% of them singletons. Material: blood. All receptors come from a woman aged 55-75 years in good health.

The chain links TRBV5-6 to TRBJ2-7; tentative D call: TRBD1 (6 bases). Germline CDR1 SGHDT, CDR2 YYEEEE. CDR3 length equals 13 residues. V lost 0 bases and J 7 bases, leaving 11 bases between the germline ends. Here the CDR3 reads CASSLVTGTEQYF. In DNA form, the CDR3 reads TGTGCCAGCAGCTTGGTCACAGGGACAGAGCAGTACTTC.

The V and J genes are TRBV25-1 and TRBJ2-3, with 8 bases matching TRBD2. This CDR3 spans 15 amino acids. V lost 4 bases to trimming and J lost 4 bases; unmatched junction nucleotides: 7. Germline V gene data show CDR1 as MGHDK and CDR2 as SYGVNS. DNA of the CDR3: TGTGCCAGCAGTGCACCGGGGGGGGTGGCAGATACGCAGTATTTT. Encoded protein: CASSAPGGVADTQYF.

This sequence joins TRBV4-1 and TRBJ2-5, with 7 nucleotides matching TRBD2. The V gene's germline CDR1 is MGHRA and CDR2 YSYEKL. This CDR3 is 16 amino acids long. V dropped 2 bases and J dropped 1; count of bases not matched to a gene: 7. CDR3 residues: CASSQFPGLPQETQYF. CDR3 nucleotides: TGCGCCAGCAGCCAATTTCCGGGACTACCCCAAGAGACCCAGTACTTC.

CDR3 sequence (DNA): TGTGCCAGCAGTGTGGTCCCGGTCGAGACCCAGTACTTC. This codes for CASSVVPVETQYF. The V and J genes are TRBV6-5 and TRBJ2-5, with D uncertain. The germline V and J ends were trimmed by 5 bases and 5 bases, with 12 bases remaining between them. The CDR3 totals 13 residues. Germline V lookup: CDR1 MNHEY, CDR2 SVGAGI.

On this clonotype: The junction differs from germline at one of its ends, possibly a read error. The chain uses TRBV20-1 and TRBJ2-2, with 13 bases that match TRBD2. Germline loops: CDR1 DFQATT, CDR2 SNEGSKA (reference sequence). The CDR3 loop spans 15 amino acids. The DNA of the CDR3 is TGCAGTGCGAGAGTGGGACTAGCGGGGCCCGGGGAGCTGTTTTTT. Translating it yields CSARVGLAGPGELFF.

This rearrangement joins TRBV28 to TRBJ2-3; the match to TRBD2 covers 7 bases. Germline V gene data show CDR1 as MDHEN and CDR2 as SYDVKM. CDR3 length equals 17 residues. The J segment lost 4 bases and the V segment lost 8 bases, leaving 18 bases of the junction unmatched. CDR3 protein: CASDPRLGGRGSDTQYF. The CDR3 DNA reads as TGTGCCAGCGACCCTCGGTTAGGCGGGAGAGGATCAGATACGCAGTATTTT.

This chain joins TRBV20-1 and TRBJ2-7, with D possibly being TRBD1 or TRBD2 (5 bases each). There are 13 residues in the CDR3. CDR1 is DFQATT and CDR2 is SNEGSKA in the germline V gene (reference sequence). Trimming removed 3 bases at V and 6 bases at J, with 15 bases between. The CDR3 DNA reads as TGCAGTGCTAGGAGGGGTGAACTCGGCGAGCAGTACTTC. Residues: CSARRGELGEQYF.

The J gene is TRBJ1-5, the V gene TRBV20-1; TRBD1 might be the D (5 bases). Germline CDR1 reads DFQATT; CDR2 reads SNEGSKA (reference sequence). Trimming took off 6 bases at V and 0 bases at J, with 9 bases between the two ends. This CDR3 spans 13 amino acids. CDR3 in DNA: TGCAGTGCCAGGGCAGTTAGCAATCAGCCCCAGCATTTT. Residues: CSARAVSNQPQHF.

As for this clonotype: One junction end does not reproduce the germline sequence, and a read error may be involved. The genes are TRBV6-2 or TRBV6-3 and TRBJ2-1; D possibly matches TRBD1 or TRBD2 (5 bases each). The CDR3 totals 18 residues. The germline V gene encodes CDR1 MNHEY and CDR2 SVGEGT. CDR3 residues: CASGYPRYRWERLNEQFF. For the CDR3, the DNA is TGTGCCAGCGGTTACCCTCGGTACAGGTGGGAGCGGTTAAATGAGCAGTTCTTC.

V gene TRBV28 combines with J gene TRBJ1-2; TRBD1 is a possible D gene (5 bases). Germline V gives CDR1 MDHEN, CDR2 SYDVKM. Trimming removed 6 bases from V and 4 bases from J, with 15 bases in between. The CDR3 runs 14 residues. DNA for the CDR3: TGTGCCAGCAGCCCCGGGACGGAAGCCTATGGCTACACCTTC. Protein: CASSPGTEAYGYTF.

The sample holds a few counts of this clonotype. The chain links TRBV2 to TRBJ2-6; a possible D gene is TRBD1 (5 bases). The V gene's germline CDR1 is SNHLY and CDR2 FYNNEI. The CDR3 loop spans 16 amino acids. Trimming removed 2 bases at V and 3 bases at J, with 11 bases between. The DNA of the CDR3 is TGTGCCAGCAGTGAACGGGCAGGGATTGGGGCCAACGTCCTGACTTTC. It translates to CASSERAGIGANVLTF.

The chain couples TRBV18 to TRBJ1-1; D gene uncertain. This CDR3 is 14 amino acids long. Looked up from germline, CDR1 is KGHSH and CDR2 is LQKENI. V shed 4 bases and J shed 2 bases, with 11 bases lying between them. This chain's CDR3 is CASSREWDNTEAFF. DNA for the CDR3: TGTGCCAGCTCACGCGAGTGGGATAACACTGAAGCTTTCTTT.

The J gene is TRBJ2-5, the V gene TRBV18; TRBD2 agrees at 10 bases. V was pared by 4 bases and J by 3 bases, with 2 bases of the junction left unmatched. This CDR3 contains 14 residues. Germline CDR1 KGHSH, CDR2 LQKENI. As DNA, the CDR3 is TGTGCCAGCTCACGCGGGACTAGCGAAGAGACCCAGTACTTC. Protein sequence: CASSRGTSEETQYF.

The J gene is TRBJ2-3, the V gene TRBV11-2; 9 positions match TRBD2. Per the germline V gene, CDR1 is SGHAT and CDR2 is FQNNGV. V gave up 2 bases and J gave up 4 bases; unmatched junction bases: 13. CDR3 length: 18 residues. The CDR3 sequence is CASSLFSGGSGSSDTQYF. CDR3 coding DNA: TGTGCCAGCAGCTTATTTTCGGGGGGTAGCGGGAGCTCAGATACGCAGTATTTT. The whole variable domain, remainder taken from reference TRBV11-2 and TRBJ2-3, is EAGVAQSPRYKIIEKRQSVAFWCNPISGHATLYWYQQILGQGPKLLIQFQNNGVVDDSQLPKDRFSAERLKGVDSTLKIQPAKLEDSAVYLCASSLFSGGSGSSDTQYFGPGTRLTVL.

This chain connects TRBV28 to TRBJ2-7; a possible D gene is TRBD1 (6 bases). Trimming took off 8 bases at V and 3 bases at J, with 20 bases between the two ends. This CDR3 has 15 residues. The germline gives CDR1 MDHEN, CDR2 SYDVKM. DNA of the CDR3: TGTGCCAGCCACCAAGGGGGAGCTAGAATCTACGAGCAGTACTTC. Encoded protein: CASHQGGARIYEQYF.

This chain joins TRBV10-3 and TRBJ2-5; the match to TRBD2 covers 13 bases. CDR1 is ENHRY, CDR2 SYGVKD, per germline. This CDR3 has 16 residues. Trimming took 2 bases from V and 13 from J; bases not matched to a gene: 13. The CDR3 is CAISETSGRARSERYF. In DNA form, the CDR3 reads TGTGCCATCAGTGAGACTAGCGGGAGGGCCAGGAGCGAGCGGTACTTC.

This chain joins TRBV6-5 and TRBJ1-5; tentative D call: TRBD1 (6 bases). V lost 6 bases and J 5 bases, leaving 17 bases between the germline ends. The length of the CDR3 is 15 residues. The V gene's germline CDR1 is MNHEY and CDR2 SVGAGI. The CDR3 sequence is CASRTDRGWDQPQHF. In DNA, the CDR3 is TGTGCCAGCAGAACGGACAGAGGGTGGGATCAGCCCCAGCATTTT.

V and J are TRBV4-1 and TRBJ2-7; D is ambiguous. This CDR3 is built from 13 residues. Germline lookup yields CDR1 MGHRA and CDR2 YSYEKL. V shed 1 base and J shed 3 bases, with 7 bases lying between them. CDR3 bases: TGCGCCAGCAGCCAAGCAACTGACTACGAGCAGTACTTC. Its translation: CASSQATDYEQYF.

The genes are TRBV27 and TRBJ2-2, with D perhaps TRBD2 (6 bases). Trimming took off 0 bases at V and 13 bases at J, with 9 bases between the two ends. The CDR3 sequence is 12 residues long. CDR1 is MNHEY, CDR2 SMNVEV, per germline (reference sequence). DNA of the CDR3: TGTGCCAGCAGTTTATCTGCCGGGAGGCTGTTTTTT. This gives the protein CASSLSAGRLFF.

The chain recombines TRBV28 with TRBJ1-2; 8 bases align to TRBD1. The junction had 10 bases not matched to a gene; V was cut back by 5 bases and J by 8 bases. The CDR3 consists of 14 residues. Germline CDR1 and CDR2: MDHEN and SYDVKM. In DNA, the CDR3 is TGTGCCAGCAGTCCTCCGACAGGGGCGGACGGCTACACCTTC. This codes for CASSPPTGADGYTF.

The V gene is TRBV4-2, the J gene TRBJ2-1, with 9 bases identical to TRBD2. The V and J ends lost 0 bases and 5 bases, in that order; junction bases with no gene match: 5. This CDR3 contains 16 residues. Germline values: CDR1 LGHNA, CDR2 YNFKEQ. Here the CDR3 reads CASSQDGVAGDNEQFF. CDR3 coding DNA: TGTGCCAGCAGCCAAGATGGAGTAGCGGGAGACAATGAGCAGTTCTTC.

The chain uses TRBV7-2 and TRBJ2-3; 9 bases align to TRBD2. The CDR3 contains 16 residues. Germline V CDR1 and CDR2: SGHTA, FQGNSA. With 6 bases clipped from V and 3 bases from J, the junction kept 10 bases outside the gene matches. Here the CDR3 reads CASSSNPGLATDTQYF. The CDR3 DNA reads TGTGCCAGCAGTTCCAACCCGGGACTAGCAACAGATACGCAGTATTTT.